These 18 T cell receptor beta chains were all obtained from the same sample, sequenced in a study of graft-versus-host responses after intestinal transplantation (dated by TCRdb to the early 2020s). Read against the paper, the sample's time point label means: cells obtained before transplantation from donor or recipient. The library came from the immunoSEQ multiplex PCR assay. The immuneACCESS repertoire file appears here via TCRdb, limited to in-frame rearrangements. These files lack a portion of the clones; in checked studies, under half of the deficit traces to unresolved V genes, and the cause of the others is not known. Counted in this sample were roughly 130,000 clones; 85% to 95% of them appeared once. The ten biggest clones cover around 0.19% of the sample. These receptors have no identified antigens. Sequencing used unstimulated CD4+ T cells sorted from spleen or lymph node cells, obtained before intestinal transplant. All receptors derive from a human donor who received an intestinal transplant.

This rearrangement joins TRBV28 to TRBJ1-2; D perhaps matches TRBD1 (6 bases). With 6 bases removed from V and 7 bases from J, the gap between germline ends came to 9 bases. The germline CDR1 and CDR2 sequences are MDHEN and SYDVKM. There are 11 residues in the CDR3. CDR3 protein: CASRGGTGYTF. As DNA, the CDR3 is TGTGCCAGCAGGGGGGGCACTGGCTACACCTTC.

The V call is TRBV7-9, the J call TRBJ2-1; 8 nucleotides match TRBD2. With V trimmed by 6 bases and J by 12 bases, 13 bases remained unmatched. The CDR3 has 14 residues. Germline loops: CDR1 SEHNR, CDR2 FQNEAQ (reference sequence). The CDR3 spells CASSLGRDSFGQFF. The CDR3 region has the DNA TGTGCCAGCAGTCTCGGGAGGGACTCATTCGGGCAGTTCTTC.

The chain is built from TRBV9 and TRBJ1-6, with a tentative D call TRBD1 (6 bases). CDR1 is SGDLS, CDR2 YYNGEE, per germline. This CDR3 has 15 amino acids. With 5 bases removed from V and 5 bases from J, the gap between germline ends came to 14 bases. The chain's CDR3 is CASSATGGHNSPLHF. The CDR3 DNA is TGTGCCAGCAGTGCGACAGGAGGTCATAATTCACCCCTCCACTTT.

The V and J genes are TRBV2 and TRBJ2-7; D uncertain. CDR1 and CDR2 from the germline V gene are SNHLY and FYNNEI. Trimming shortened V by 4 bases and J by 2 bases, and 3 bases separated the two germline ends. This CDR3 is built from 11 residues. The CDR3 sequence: CASSGAYEQYF. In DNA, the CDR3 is TGTGCCAGCAGTGGGGCCTACGAGCAGTACTTC.

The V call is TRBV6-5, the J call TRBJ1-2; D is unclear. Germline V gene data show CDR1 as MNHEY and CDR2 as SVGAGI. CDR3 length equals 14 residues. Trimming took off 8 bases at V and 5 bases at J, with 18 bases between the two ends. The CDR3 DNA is TGTGCCAGCTCCGAAAGTCGCGGATGGTATGGCTACACCTTC. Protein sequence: CASSESRGWYGYTF.

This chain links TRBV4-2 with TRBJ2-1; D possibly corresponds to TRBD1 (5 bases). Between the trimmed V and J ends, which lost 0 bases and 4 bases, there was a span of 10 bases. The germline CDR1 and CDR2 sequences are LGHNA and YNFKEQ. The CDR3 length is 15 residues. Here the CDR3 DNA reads TGTGCCAGCAGCCAAGACAGGGTGAGGTACAATGAGCAGTTCTTC. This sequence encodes CASSQDRVRYNEQFF.

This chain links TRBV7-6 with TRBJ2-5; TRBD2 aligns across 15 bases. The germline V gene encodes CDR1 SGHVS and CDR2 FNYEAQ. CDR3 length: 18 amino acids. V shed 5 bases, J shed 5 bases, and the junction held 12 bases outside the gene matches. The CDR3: CASSGQRTSGRAWETQYF. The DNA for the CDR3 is TGTGCCAGCAGCGGACAGAGGACTAGCGGGAGGGCGTGGGAGACCCAGTACTTC.

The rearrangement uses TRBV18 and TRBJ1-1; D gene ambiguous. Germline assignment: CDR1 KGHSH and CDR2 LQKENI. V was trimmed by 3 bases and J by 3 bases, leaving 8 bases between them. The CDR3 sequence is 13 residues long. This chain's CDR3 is CASSPRRDTEAFF. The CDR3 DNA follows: TGTGCCAGCTCACCCAGGAGGGACACTGAAGCTTTCTTT.

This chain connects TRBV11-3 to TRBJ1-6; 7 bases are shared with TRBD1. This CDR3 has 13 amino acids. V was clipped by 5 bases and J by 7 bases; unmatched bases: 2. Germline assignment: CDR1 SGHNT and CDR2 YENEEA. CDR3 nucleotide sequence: TGTGCCAGCAGCCAACAGGGGAATTCACCCCTCCACTTT. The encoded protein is CASSQQGNSPLHF.

This chain's CDR3 is CASSLSGRLYGYTF. CDR3 coding DNA: TGTGCCAGCAGTTTATCAGGCAGACTCTATGGCTACACCTTC. The V call is TRBV28, the J call TRBJ1-2, with unresolved D. CDR3 length: 14 amino acids. The germline V gene encodes CDR1 MDHEN and CDR2 SYDVKM. The ends were cut back, 1 base at V and 4 bases at J, with 10 bases in the middle.

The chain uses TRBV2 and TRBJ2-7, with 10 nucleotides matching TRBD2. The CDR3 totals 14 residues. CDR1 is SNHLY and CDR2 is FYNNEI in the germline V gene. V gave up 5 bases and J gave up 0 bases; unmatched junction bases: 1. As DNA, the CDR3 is TGTGCCAGCAGTCCTAGCGGGAGCTCCTACGAGCAGTACTTC. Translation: CASSPSGSSYEQYF.

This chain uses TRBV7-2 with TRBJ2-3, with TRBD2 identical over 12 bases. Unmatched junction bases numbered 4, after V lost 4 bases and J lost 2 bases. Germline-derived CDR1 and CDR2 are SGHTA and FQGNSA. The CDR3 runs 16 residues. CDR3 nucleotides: TGTGCCAGCAGCTCAGGACTAGCGGGATACACAGATACGCAGTATTTT. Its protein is CASSSGLAGYTDTQYF.

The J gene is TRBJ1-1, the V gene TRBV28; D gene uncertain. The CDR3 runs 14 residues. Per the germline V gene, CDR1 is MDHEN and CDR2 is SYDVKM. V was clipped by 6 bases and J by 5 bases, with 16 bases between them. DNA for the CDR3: TGTGCCAGCAGGTGGGCGGGTGGAGGAACTGAAGCTTTCTTT. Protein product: CASRWAGGGTEAFF.

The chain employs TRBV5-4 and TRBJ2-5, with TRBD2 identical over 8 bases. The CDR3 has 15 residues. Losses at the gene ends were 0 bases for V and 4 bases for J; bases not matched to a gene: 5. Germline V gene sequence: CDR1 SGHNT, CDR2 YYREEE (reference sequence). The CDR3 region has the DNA TGTGCCAGCAGCTTGGTCCGGGGGGGGCGAGAGACCCAGTACTTC. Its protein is CASSLVRGGRETQYF.

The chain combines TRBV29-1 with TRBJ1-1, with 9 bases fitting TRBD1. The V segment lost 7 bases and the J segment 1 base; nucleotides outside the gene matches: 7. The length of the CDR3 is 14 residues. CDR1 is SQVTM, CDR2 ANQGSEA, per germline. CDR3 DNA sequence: TGCAGCGCCGAACAGGGGGCGCGGAACACTGAAGCTTTCTTT. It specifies CSAEQGARNTEAFF. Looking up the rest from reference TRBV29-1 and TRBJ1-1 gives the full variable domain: SAVISQKPSRDICQRGTSLTIQCQVDSQVTMMFWYRQQPGQSLTLIATANQGSEATYESGFVIDKFPISRPNLTFSTLTVSNMSPEDSSIYLCSAEQGARNTEAFFGQGTRLTVV.

The CDR3 region is CASSQDRFYEQYF. In DNA, the CDR3 is TGCGCCAGCAGCCAAGACCGGTTTTACGAGCAGTACTTC. The chain employs TRBV4-3 and TRBJ2-7; the D is unclear. V lost 0 bases, J lost 4 bases, and 7 bases lay in between. From germline, CDR1 is LGHNA and CDR2 YSLEER. The CDR3 sequence is 13 residues long.

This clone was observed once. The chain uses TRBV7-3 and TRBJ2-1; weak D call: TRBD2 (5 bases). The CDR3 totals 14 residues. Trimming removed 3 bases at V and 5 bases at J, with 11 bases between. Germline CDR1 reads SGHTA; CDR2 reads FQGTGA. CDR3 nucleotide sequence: TGTGCCAGCAGCTTGAGTCTGACTAACAATGAGCAGTTCTTC. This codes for CASSLSLTNNEQFF.

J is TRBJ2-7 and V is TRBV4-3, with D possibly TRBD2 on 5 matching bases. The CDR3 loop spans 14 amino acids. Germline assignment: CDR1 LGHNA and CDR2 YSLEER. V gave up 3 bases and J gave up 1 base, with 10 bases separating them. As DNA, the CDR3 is TGCGCCAGCAGCCAGGCGCGGGTTTCCTACGAGCAGTACTTC. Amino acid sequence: CASSQARVSYEQYF.